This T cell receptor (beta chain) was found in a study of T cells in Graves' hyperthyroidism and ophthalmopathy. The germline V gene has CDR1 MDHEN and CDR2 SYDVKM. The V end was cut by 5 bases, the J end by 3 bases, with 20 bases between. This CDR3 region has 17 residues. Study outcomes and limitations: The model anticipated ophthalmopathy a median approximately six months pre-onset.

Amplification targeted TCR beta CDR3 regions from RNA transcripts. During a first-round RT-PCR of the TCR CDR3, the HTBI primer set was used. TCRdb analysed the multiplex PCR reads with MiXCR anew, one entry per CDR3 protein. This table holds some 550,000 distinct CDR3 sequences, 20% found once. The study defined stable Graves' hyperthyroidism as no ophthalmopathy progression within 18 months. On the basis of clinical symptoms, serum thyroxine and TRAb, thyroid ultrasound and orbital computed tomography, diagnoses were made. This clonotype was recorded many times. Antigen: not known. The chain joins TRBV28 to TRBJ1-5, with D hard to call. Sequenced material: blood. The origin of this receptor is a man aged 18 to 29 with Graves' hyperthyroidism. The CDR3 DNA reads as TGTGCCAGCAGTCCCCAACCCTGGACCCAGCTCAATCAGCCCCAGCATTTT. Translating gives CASSPQPWTQLNQPQHF.